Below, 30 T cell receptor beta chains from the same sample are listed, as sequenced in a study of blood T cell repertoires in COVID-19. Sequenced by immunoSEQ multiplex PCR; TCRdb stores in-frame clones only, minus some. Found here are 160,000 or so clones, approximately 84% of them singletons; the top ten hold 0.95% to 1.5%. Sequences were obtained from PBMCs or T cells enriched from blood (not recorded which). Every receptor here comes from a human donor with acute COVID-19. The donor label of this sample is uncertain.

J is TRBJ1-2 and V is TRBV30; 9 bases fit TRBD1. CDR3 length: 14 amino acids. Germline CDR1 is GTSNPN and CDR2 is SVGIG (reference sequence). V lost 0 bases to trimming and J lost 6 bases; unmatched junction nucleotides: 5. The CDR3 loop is CAWSVPQGAHGYTF. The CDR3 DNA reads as TGTGCCTGGAGTGTACCACAGGGGGCCCATGGCTACACCTTC.

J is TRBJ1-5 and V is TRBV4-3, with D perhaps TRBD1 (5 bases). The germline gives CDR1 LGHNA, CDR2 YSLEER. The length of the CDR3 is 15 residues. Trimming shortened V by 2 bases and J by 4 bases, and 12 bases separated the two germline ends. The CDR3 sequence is CASSQRAGRNQPQHF. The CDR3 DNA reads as TGCGCCAGCAGCCAACGCGCGGGACGGAATCAGCCCCAGCATTTT.

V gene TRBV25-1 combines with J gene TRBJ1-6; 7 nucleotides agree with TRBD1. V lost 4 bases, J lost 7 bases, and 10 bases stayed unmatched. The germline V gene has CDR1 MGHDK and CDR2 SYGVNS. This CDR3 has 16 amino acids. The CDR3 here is CASSAVGGRPNSPLHF. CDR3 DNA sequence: TGTGCCAGCAGTGCCGTAGGGGGCAGACCCAATTCACCCCTCCACTTT.

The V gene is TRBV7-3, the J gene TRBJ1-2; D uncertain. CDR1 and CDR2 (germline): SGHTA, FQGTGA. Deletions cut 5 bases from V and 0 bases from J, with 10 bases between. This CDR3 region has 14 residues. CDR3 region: CASSPSPANYGYTF. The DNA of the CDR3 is TGTGCCAGCAGCCCTTCGCCAGCTAACTATGGCTACACCTTC.

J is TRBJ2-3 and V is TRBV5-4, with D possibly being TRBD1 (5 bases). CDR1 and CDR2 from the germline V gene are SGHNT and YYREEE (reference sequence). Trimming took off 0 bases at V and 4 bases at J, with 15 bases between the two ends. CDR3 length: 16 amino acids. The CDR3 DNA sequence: TGTGCCAGCAGCTTGGCCTCGGGCCTAGGGGCAGATACGCAGTATTTT. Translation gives CASSLASGLGADTQYF. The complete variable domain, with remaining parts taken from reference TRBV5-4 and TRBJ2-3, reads ETGVTQSPTHLIKTRGQQVTLRCSSQSGHNTVSWYQQALGQGPQFIFQYYREEENGRGNFPPRFSGLQFPNYSSELNVNALELDDSALYLCASSLASGLGADTQYFGPGTRLTVL.

CDR3 DNA sequence: TGTGCCAGCAGCCCTGGAGAGTTCTCCTATAATTCACCCCTCCACTTT. This encodes CASSPGEFSYNSPLHF. V usage is TRBV5-6 and J usage is TRBJ1-6; D remains unclear. CDR3 length: 16 amino acids. Germline CDR1 and CDR2: SGHDT and YYEEEE. The germline V and J ends were trimmed by 4 bases and 0 bases, with 11 bases remaining between them. Variable domain in full (rest from reference TRBV5-6 and TRBJ1-6): DAGVTQSPTHLIKTRGQQVTLRCSPKSGHDTVSWYQQALGQGPQFIFQYYEEEERQRGNFPDRFSGHQFPNYSSELNVNALLLGDSALYLCASSPGEFSYNSPLHFGNGTRLTVT.

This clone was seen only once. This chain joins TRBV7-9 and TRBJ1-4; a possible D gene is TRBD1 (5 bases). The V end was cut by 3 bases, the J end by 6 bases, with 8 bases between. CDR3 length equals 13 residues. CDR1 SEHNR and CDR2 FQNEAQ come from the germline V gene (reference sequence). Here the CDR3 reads CASSFSGHEKLFF. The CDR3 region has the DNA TGTGCCAGCAGCTTCTCAGGGCATGAAAAACTGTTTTTT. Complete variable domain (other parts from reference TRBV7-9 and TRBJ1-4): DTGVSQNPRHKITKRGQNVTFRCDPISEHNRLYWYRQTLGQGPEFLTYFQNEAQLEKSRLLSDRFSAERPKGSFSTLEIQRTEQGDSAMYLCASSFSGHEKLFFGSGTQLSVL.

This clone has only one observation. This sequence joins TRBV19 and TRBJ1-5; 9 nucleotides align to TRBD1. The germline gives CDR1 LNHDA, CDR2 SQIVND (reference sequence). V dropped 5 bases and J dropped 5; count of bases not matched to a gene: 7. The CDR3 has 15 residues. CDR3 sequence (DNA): TGTGCCAGTAGTCCGGAAGGACAGGGGCATCAGCCCCAGCATTTT. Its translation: CASSPEGQGHQPQHF.

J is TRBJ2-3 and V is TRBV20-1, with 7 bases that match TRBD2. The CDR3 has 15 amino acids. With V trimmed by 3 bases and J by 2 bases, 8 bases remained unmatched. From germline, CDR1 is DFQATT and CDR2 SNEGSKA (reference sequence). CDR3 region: CSASMAGDVTDTQYF. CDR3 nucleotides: TGCAGTGCTAGTATGGCGGGGGATGTCACAGATACGCAGTATTTT.

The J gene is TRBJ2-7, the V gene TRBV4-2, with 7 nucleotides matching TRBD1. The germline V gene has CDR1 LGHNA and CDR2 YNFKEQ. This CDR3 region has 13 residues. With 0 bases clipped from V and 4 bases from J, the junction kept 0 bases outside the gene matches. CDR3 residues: CASSQETGYEQYF. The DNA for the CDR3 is TGTGCCAGCAGCCAAGAGACAGGGTACGAGCAGTACTTC.

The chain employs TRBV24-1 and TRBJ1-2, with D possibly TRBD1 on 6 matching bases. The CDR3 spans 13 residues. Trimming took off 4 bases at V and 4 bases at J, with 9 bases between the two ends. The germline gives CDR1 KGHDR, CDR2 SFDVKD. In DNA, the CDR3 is TGTGCCACCAGTGACCTAGGGGGCTATGGCTACACCTTC. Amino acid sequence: CATSDLGGYGYTF.

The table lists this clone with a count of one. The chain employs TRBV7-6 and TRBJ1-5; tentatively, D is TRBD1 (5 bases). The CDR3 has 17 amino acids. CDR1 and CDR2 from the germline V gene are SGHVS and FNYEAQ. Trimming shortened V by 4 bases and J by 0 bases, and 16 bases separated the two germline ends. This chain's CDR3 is CASSSSRRGYSNQPQHF. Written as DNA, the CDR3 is TGTGCCAGCAGCTCCAGTCGGAGGGGCTATAGCAATCAGCCCCAGCATTTT.

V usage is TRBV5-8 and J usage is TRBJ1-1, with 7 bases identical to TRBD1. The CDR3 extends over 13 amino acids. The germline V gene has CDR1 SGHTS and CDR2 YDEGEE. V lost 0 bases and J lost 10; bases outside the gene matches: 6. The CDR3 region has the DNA TGTGCCAGCAGCTTGGGTTCTAGGGGGCGAGCTTTCTTT. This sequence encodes CASSLGSRGRAFF.

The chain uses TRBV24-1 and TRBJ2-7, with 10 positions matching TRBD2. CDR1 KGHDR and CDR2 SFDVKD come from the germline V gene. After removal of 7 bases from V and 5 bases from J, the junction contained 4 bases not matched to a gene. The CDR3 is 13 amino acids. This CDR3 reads CATRAGTSDEQYF. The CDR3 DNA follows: TGTGCCACCAGAGCCGGGACTAGCGACGAGCAGTACTTC.

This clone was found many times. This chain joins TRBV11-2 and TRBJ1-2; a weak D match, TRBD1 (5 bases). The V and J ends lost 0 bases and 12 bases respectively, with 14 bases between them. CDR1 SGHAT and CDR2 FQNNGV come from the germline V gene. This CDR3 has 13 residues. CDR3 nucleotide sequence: TGTGCCAGCAGCTTAGATCGAGGCAGGGCGAACACCTTC. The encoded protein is CASSLDRGRANTF. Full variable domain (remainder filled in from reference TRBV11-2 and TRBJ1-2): EAGVAQSPRYKIIEKRQSVAFWCNPISGHATLYWYQQILGQGPKLLIQFQNNGVVDDSQLPKDRFSAERLKGVDSTLKIQPAKLEDSAVYLCASSLDRGRANTFGSGTRLTVV.

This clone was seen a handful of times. The CDR3 reads CASSHQGATEAFF. In nucleotides, the CDR3 is TGCGCCAGCAGCCACCAGGGGGCCACTGAAGCTTTCTTT. This chain joins TRBV4-1 and TRBJ1-1; 8 positions match TRBD1. Trimming removed 3 bases from V and 4 bases from J; junction bases left unmatched: 1. The CDR3 has 13 residues. Looked up from germline, CDR1 is MGHRA and CDR2 is YSYEKL.

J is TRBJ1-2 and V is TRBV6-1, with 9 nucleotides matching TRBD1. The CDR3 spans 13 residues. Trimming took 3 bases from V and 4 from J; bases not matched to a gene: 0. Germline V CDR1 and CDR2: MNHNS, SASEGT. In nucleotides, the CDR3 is TGTGCCAGCAGTGAGGGACAGGGCTATGGCTACACCTTC. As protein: CASSEGQGYGYTF.

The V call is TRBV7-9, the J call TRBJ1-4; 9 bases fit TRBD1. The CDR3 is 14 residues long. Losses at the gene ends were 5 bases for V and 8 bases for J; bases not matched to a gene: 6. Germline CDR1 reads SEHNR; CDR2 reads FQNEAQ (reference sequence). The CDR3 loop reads CASSGGQGTEKLFF. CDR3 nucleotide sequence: TGTGCCAGCAGCGGAGGACAGGGGACGGAAAAACTGTTTTTT.

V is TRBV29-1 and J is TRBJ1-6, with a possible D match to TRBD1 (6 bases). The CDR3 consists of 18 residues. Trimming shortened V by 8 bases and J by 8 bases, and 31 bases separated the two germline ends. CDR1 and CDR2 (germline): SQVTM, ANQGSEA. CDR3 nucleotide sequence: TGCAGCCTTCAAAAGCGGGGGCGCCCGGGGTATCGATATTCACCCCTCCACTTT. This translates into CSLQKRGRPGYRYSPLHF.

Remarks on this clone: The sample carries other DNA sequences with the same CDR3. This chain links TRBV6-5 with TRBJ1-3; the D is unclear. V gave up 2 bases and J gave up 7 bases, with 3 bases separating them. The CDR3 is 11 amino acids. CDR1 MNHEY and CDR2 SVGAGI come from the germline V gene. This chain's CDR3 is CASSYRNTIYF. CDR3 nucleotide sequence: TGTGCCAGCAGTTACCGGAACACCATATATTTT.

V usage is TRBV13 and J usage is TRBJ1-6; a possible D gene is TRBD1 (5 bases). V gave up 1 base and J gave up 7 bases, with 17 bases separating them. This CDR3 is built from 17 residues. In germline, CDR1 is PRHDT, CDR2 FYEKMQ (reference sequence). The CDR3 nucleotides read TGTGCCAGCAGCTTAGAAGGTTGGGGGACTCTAAATTCACCCCTCCACTTT. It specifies CASSLEGWGTLNSPLHF.

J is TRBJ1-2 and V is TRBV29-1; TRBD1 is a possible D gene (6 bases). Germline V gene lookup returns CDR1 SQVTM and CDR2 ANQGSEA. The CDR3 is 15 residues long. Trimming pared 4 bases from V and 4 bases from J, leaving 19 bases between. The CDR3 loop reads CSVVQGGEGVYGYTF. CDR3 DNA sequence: TGCAGCGTTGTCCAAGGCGGGGAGGGGGTCTATGGCTACACCTTC.

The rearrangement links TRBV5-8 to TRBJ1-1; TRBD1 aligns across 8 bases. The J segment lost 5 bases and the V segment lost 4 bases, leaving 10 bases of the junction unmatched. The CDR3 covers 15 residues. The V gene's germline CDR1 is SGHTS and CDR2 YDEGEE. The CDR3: CASSVRTGLGTEAFF. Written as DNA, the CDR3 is TGTGCCAGCAGCGTGAGGACAGGGTTAGGTACTGAAGCTTTCTTT. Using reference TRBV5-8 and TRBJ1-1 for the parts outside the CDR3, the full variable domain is EAGVTQSPTHLIKTRGQQATLRCSPISGHTSVYWYQQALGLGLQFLLWYDEGEERNRGNFPPRFSGRQFPNYSSELNVNALELEDSALYLCASSVRTGLGTEAFFGQGTRLTVV.

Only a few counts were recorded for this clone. The CDR3 DNA sequence: TGTGCCAGCAGCTTAGATCGGTTTACTTACTATAATTCACCCCTCCACTTT. Translation gives CASSLDRFTYYNSPLHF. The chain couples TRBV7-9 to TRBJ1-6, with D unresolved. The CDR3 is 17 amino acids. The V end lost 1 base, the J end lost 3 bases, and 13 bases lay between the germline ends. Germline V gives CDR1 SEHNR, CDR2 FQNEAQ (reference sequence).

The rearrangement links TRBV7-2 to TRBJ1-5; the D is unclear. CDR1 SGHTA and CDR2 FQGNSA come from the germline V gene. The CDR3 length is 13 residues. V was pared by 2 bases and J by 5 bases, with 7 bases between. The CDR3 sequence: CASSLIRDQPQHF. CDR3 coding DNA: TGTGCCAGCAGCTTAATACGGGATCAGCCCCAGCATTTT.

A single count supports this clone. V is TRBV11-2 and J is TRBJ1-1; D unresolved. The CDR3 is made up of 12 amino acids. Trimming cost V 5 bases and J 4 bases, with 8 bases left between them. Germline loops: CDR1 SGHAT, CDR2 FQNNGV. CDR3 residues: CASSLLLTEAFF. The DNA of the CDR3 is TGTGCCAGCAGCCTACTGCTCACTGAAGCTTTCTTT.

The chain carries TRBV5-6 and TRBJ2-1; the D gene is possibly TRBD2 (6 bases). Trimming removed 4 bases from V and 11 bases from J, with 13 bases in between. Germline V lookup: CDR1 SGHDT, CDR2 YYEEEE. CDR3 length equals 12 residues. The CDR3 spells CASSPFRGKQFF. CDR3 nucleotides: TGTGCCAGCAGCCCCTTCCGGGGGAAGCAGTTCTTC.

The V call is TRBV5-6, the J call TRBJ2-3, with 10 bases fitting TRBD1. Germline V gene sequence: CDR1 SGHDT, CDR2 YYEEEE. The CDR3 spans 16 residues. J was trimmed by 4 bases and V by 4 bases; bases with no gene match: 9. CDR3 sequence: CASSPLGDRGADTQYF. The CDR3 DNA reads TGTGCCAGCAGCCCTTTGGGGGACAGGGGTGCAGATACGCAGTATTTT.

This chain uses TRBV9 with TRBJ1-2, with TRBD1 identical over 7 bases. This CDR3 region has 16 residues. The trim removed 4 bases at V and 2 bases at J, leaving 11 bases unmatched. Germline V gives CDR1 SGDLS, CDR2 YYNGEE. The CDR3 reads CASSSPRDSVNYGYTF. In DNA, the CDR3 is TGTGCCAGCAGCTCGCCCCGGGACAGCGTAAACTATGGCTACACCTTC.

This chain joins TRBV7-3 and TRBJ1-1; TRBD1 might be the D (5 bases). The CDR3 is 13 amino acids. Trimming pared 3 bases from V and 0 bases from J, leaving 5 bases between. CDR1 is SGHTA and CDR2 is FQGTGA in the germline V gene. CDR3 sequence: CASSLDMNTEAFF. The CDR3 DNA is TGTGCCAGCAGCTTGGACATGAACACTGAAGCTTTCTTT.